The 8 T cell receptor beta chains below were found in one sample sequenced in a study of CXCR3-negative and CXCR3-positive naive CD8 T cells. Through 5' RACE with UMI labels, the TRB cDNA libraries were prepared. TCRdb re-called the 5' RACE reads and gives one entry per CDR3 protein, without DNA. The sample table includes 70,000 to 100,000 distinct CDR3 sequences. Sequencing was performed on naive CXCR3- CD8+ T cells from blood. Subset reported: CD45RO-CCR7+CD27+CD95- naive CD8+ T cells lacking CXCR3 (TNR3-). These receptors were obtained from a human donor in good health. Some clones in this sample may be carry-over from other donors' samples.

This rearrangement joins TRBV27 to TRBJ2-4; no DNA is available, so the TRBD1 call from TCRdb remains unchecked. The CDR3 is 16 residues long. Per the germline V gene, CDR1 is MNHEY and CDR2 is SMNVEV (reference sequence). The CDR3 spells CASSFAPPTGENIQYF.

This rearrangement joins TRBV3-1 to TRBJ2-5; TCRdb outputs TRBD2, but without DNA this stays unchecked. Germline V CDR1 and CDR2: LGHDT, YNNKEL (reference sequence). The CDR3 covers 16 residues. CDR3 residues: CASSQVRGSGMETQYF.

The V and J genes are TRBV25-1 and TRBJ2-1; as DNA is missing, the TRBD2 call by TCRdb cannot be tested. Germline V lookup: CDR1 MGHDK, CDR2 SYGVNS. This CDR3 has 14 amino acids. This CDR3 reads CASSDAGGLNEQFF.

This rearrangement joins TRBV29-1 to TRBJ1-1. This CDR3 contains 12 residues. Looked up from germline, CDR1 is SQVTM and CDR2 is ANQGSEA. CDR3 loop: CSVVQPNTEAFF.

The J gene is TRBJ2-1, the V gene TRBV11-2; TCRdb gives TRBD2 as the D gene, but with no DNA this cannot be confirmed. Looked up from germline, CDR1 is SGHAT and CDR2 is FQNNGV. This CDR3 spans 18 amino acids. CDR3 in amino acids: CASSQSPMTSGEGNEQFF.

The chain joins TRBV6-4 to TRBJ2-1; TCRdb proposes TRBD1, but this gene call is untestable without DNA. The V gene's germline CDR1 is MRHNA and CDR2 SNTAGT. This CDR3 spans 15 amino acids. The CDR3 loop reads CASSDSEQGTLEQFF.

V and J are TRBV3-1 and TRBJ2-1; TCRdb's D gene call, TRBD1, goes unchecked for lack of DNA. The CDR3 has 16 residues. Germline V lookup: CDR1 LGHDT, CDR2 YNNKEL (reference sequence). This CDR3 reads CASSSADSGEYNEQFF.

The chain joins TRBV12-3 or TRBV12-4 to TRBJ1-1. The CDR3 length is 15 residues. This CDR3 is CASNVGGPLNTEAFF.